This TCR beta chain is drawn from a study of blood T cells in healthy people across ages (dated by TCRdb to 2015 to 2017). Background on the whole study: Template switching captured roughly one uniquely barcoded TCR beta cDNA molecule per two T cells in model experiments. For two donors (one aged 18 to 30 and one aged 80 or older), the study analyzed two additional independent replicas of 1 million unique cDNA reads from the same blood draw. Four age groups were formed from the donors: young (average 16 years), middle-aged (roughly 38), aged (roughly 56) and long-lived (less than 85). Donors of different ages were randomly distributed across sequencing lanes to avoid experimental bias. Age-related changes in TCR beta repertoire diversity were measured in the study by deep sequencing normalized with unique cDNA molecular identifiers. The investigation overall reported the following: Since profiling was done on bulk unsorted PBMCs, naive and antigen-experienced compartments could not be conclusively compared. Because donor CMV infection status was unknown, age-related changes in expanded clonotypes were potentially confounded. Compared with the aged group, more naive CD4+ T cells, fewer expanded clones and increased TCR diversity were shown by the long-lived group, suggesting age selection. There was a strong correlation between observed TCR beta diversity and the percentage of naive T cells measured by flow cytometry. Observed TCR beta diversity per million T cells fell roughly linearly with age, and a significant reduction was already apparent by age roughly 41. Total diversity estimates from one million sequenced T cells were considered lower bounds and underestimates.

Libraries were made using 5' RACE. TCRdb records Illumina HiSeq 2500 as the sequencer. The second PCR ran for about 7 to 11 cycles and used a J-beta primer mix along with a sample-barcoded 5' primer. Each TCR beta cDNA molecule received a unique molecular identifier from a template-switch 5' adaptor carrying 12 random nucleotides. Each sample yielded at least 2.5 million CDR3-containing paired-end reads. The Mint cDNA synthesis kit, primed by a TRBC-specific oligonucleotide, was used to synthesize first-strand cDNA from all RNA. Following uracil-DNA glycosylase treatment, a first 18-cycle PCR with universal primers M1SS and BC2_uni_R was performed on all cDNA. As for the authors' bioinformatics: Normalization of each sample was performed by random selection of 1 million high-quality reads, each carrying a distinct molecular identifier. Instead of being binned into consensus sequences, reads with shared molecular identifiers were discarded. MiTCR, with a Q25 quality threshold and the strictest error-elimination algorithm, was used for CDR3 identification, clonotype clustering and error correction. Lower-bound total TCR beta diversity was estimated with a nonparametric unseen species model using Euler transformation. In-frame beta chains were kept once TCRdb had trimmed the public reads at Q25 with fastp and called clones with MiXCR. Rows matching on CDR3 protein sequence are summarized as one entry with the most common DNA and genes. What appears here as the V and J calls and clone size reflects TCRdb's work, not the paper's. Across this sample there are about 1.8 million distinct CDR3 sequences, with roughly 50% seen only once. The ten biggest clones cover 2.1% of the sample.

In the germline V gene (reference sequence), CDR1 corresponds to MNHEY and CDR2 to SMNVEV. V is cut by 6 bases and J by 0 bases, and the space between the germline ends is 18 bases. The CDR3 sequence holds 17 residues, the cysteine and phenylalanine included. Of all the DNA, just the CDR3 is kept, 51 bases in frame from base 1. Turning to this clonotype: Which antigen it targets is not known. Base-call qualities are not available, and no considerably larger clone is one nucleotide away.

The donors were 40 or so Caucasian individuals from Russia, aged roughly 6 to 100 years, who were systemically healthy. Each donor gave 8 to 10 milliliters of peripheral blood, collected into EDTA-treated Vacutainer tubes. PBMCs were isolated by Ficoll-Paque density-gradient centrifugation, with at least 6 million obtained per sample. Total RNA, at least 5.5 micrograms per sample, was extracted from PBMCs with Trizol reagent. For every donor, flow cytometry on a PBMC aliquot measured the percentage of naive CD45RAhigh/CD27high T cells. The clonotype was recovered from a woman between 40 and 55 years old in good health. Recombination linked TRBV27 to TRBJ1-5, with the D gene not clear enough to name. Sequenced sample: blood. The CDR3 region has the sequence CASRSEISRNSNQPQHF. The DNA is as follows: TGTGCCAGCAGATCGGAGATTTCCCGAAATAGCAATCAGCCCCAGCATTTT.